The 8 T cell receptor beta chains below were found in one sample sequenced in a study of shared clonotypes between healthy human individuals. Data came from immunoSEQ multiplex PCR; TCRdb stores just in-frame clones and leaves some out. Among around 2.1 million clones listed, about 92% were seen once. Naive CD8 cells lacked CD45RO and underwent positive selection for CCR7, leaving out terminally differentiated effector memory CD45RA+ cells. Specimen: naive CD8+ T cells from PBMCs. These receptor sequences come from a man aged 18 to 29 in good health. Some clones in this sample may be carry-over from other donors' samples.

CDR3 amino acids: CASSDPVGAVAYEQYF. The CDR3, as DNA: TGTGCCAGCAGTGACCCCGTTGGGGCGGTTGCCTACGAGCAGTACTTC. The genes are TRBV2 and TRBJ2-7, with D perhaps TRBD1 (5 bases). The V gene lost 3 bases and the J gene lost 2 bases, with 17 bases spanning the gap. The germline V gene encodes CDR1 SNHLY and CDR2 FYNNEI. The CDR3 covers 16 residues.

The rearrangement joins TRBV19 to TRBJ1-4, with 7 positions matching TRBD1. The CDR3 totals 15 residues. Germline V gene sequence: CDR1 LNHDA, CDR2 SQIVND (reference sequence). V lost 6 bases, J lost 4 bases, and 8 bases stayed unmatched. The CDR3 DNA follows: TGTGCCAGTAGCTTCAGGGGGGCCTTTAATGAAAAACTGTTTTTT. This encodes CASSFRGAFNEKLFF.

This clone was detected a few times. The sample holds other DNA sequences that translate to the same CDR3. The V and J genes are TRBV27 and TRBJ1-2; a possible D gene is TRBD1 (6 bases). The CDR3 runs to 14 residues. The V gene lost 5 bases and the J gene lost 2 bases, with 12 bases spanning the gap. The germline CDR1 and CDR2 sequences are MNHEY and SMNVEV (reference sequence). The chain's CDR3 is CASSPRTENYGYTF. CDR3 DNA sequence: TGTGCCAGCAGTCCCCGGACAGAGAACTATGGCTACACCTTC.

About this clone itself: The sample carries other DNA sequences with the same CDR3. The chain links TRBV7-8 to TRBJ2-5, with a tentative D call TRBD1 (6 bases). Germline V gene lookup returns CDR1 SGHVS and CDR2 FQNEAQ. This CDR3 is built from 12 residues. V lost 1 base and J lost 7, with 7 bases in between. The CDR3 region has the DNA TGTGCCAGCAGCTTAGGAGGGGGGACCCAGTACTTC. Its protein is CASSLGGGTQYF.

The chain has TRBV11-2 and TRBJ1-2; TRBD1 might be the D (5 bases). Germline CDR1 is SGHAT and CDR2 is FQNNGV. The germline V and J ends were trimmed by 7 bases and 8 bases, with 17 bases remaining between them. The CDR3 is 13 amino acids. CDR3 nucleotide sequence: TGTGCCAGCACGTGGTCGGGGGGAGAGGGCTACACCTTC. It encodes CASTWSGGEGYTF.

The chain has TRBV19 and TRBJ2-1, with 11 nucleotides matching TRBD2. The CDR3 length is 16 residues. J gave up 2 bases and V 4 bases, and 4 bases lay outside the gene matches. Germline CDR1 and CDR2: LNHDA and SQIVND (reference sequence). The CDR3 loop is CASSNLAGGPYNEQFF. In nucleotides, the CDR3 is TGTGCCAGTAGTAATCTAGCGGGAGGACCCTACAATGAGCAGTTCTTC.

The V and J genes are TRBV30 and TRBJ2-1; 11 bases align to TRBD2. Trimming cost V 2 bases and J 8 bases; bases outside gene matches: 5. The CDR3 contains 14 residues. Per the germline V gene, CDR1 is GTSNPN and CDR2 is SVGIG (reference sequence). CDR3 loop: CAWSPTSGMDEQFF. Written as DNA, the CDR3 is TGTGCCTGGAGTCCGACTAGCGGGATGGATGAGCAGTTCTTC.

The gene calls are TRBV9 and TRBJ1-2; 9 bases match TRBD1. V dropped 3 bases and J dropped 8; count of bases not matched to a gene: 14. The CDR3 has 16 amino acids. CDR1 and CDR2 (germline): SGDLS, YYNGEE. The CDR3 here is CASSGTGTGFDLGYTF. The DNA for the CDR3 is TGTGCCAGCAGCGGAACCGGGACAGGGTTCGATCTCGGCTACACCTTC.